The clone carrying this TCR beta chain has only a few counts. Its antigen is currently unknown. Expressed TCRB transcripts were sequenced because the entire RNA isolate underwent reverse transcription. Produced via immunoSEQ multiplex PCR; TCRdb's table is partial and in-frame only. This sample has 130,000 or so clones, with approximately 15% found just once. A single heparinised blood sample, averaging around 120 mL, was obtained per donor. This specimen belongs to a study of beta chain features in type 1 diabetes. The study's findings and limits: Significant though moderate, a shortening of TCRB CDR3s appeared in all four CD4+ subsets of Type 1 diabetes patients.

The receptor was isolated from a man younger than 30 with type 1 diabetes. Input material: central memory CD4+ T cells from blood.

The CDR3 sequence is CSARQTGELFF. The DNA of the CDR3 is TGCAGTGCTCGACAGACCGGGGAGCTGTTTTTT. The V call is TRBV20-1, the J call TRBJ2-2; tentative D call: TRBD1 (5 bases). CDR3 length: 11 amino acids. V lost 5 bases to trimming and J lost 5 bases, with 6 bases between them. CDR1 DFQATT and CDR2 SNEGSKA come from the germline V gene (reference sequence).